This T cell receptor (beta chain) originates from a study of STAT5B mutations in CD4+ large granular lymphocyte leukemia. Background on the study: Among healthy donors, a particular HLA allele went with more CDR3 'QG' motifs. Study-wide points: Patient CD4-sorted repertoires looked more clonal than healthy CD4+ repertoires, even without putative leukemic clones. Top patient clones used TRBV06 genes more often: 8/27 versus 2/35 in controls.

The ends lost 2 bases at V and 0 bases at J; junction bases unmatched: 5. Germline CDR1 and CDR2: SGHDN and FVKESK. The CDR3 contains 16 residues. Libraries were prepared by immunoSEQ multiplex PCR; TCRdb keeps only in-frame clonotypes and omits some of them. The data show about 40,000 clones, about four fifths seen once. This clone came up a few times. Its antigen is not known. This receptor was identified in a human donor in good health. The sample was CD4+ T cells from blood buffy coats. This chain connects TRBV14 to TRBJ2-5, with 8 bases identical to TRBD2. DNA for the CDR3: TGTGCCAGCAGCCAATACAGCGGGAGTTACCAAGAGACCCAGTACTTC. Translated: CASSQYSGSYQETQYF.